This T cell receptor beta chain was identified during a study of PD-1 blockade in classical Hodgkin lymphoma. Described time point: newly diagnosed, previously untreated cHL patient sample. Negative selection with magnetic separation was used to purify CD4+ T cells from thawed PBMCs. The table came from immunoSEQ multiplex PCR; TCRdb's copy has only in-frame clones and leaves some out. The table lists around 30,000 clones, 80% to 90% of them singletons. This sequence originates from a human donor with classical Hodgkin lymphoma. The sample taken for sequencing was CD4+ T cells from blood.

The CDR3 here is CASSPGGLANEQFF. In DNA form, the CDR3 reads TGTGCCAGCAGCCCAGGGGGACTAGCGAATGAGCAGTTCTTC. The chain is built from TRBV7-8 and TRBJ2-1; 10 bases map to TRBD2. J gave up 7 bases and V 5 bases, and 5 bases lay outside the gene matches. The V gene's germline CDR1 is SGHVS and CDR2 FQNEAQ. CDR3 length: 14 amino acids.